The source of this T cell receptor beta chain is a study of CD8+CD57+ T cells in acquired aplastic anemia. CD8+CD57+ cell expansion had been shown by flow cytometry in patients chosen for sequencing. Trimming removed 6 bases from V and 5 bases from J, with 7 bases in between. This CDR3 comprises 11 residues. Researchers used genomic DNA as the template to profile TCR beta VDJ and CDR3. TCRdb analysed the reads with MiXCR anew, one entry per CDR3 protein. Of roughly 290,000 distinct CDR3 sequences listed, about 50% are singletons. The sequence came from a human donor with aplastic anemia. The sample comprised sorted CD4+, CD8+, or CD8+CD57+ T cells (not recorded which) from PBMCs. The chain uses TRBV12-3 or TRBV12-4 and TRBJ1-1; D is unresolved. The CDR3 bases are TGTGCCAGCAGCCCCGCTACTGAAGCTTTCTTT. As protein: CASSPATEAFF.